This entry lists 3 T cell receptor beta chains sequenced from one sample in a study of T cells in Graves' hyperthyroidism and ophthalmopathy. What was amplified from RNA transcripts were TCR beta CDR3 regions. HTBI primers were the set used in a first-round RT-PCR of the TCR CDR3. TCRdb recomputed calls from the multiplex PCR reads with MiXCR, one row per CDR3 protein. Among a few hundred thousand distinct CDR3 sequences listed, approximately 15% were seen once. The sequenced sample consisted of blood. The receptors shown here come from a woman in her 30s with Graves' ophthalmopathy.

This clonotype was picked up a small number of times. V is TRBV6-2 or TRBV6-3 and J is TRBJ1-1; D is unclear. Per the germline V gene, CDR1 is MNHEY and CDR2 is SVGEGT. With 6 bases removed from V and 2 bases from J, the gap between germline ends came to 22 bases. The CDR3 contains 17 residues. The CDR3 region has the DNA TGTGCCAGCAGACCCCTCGGCGTCCTCAGTACAAACACTGAAGCTTTCTTT. Translated: CASRPLGVLSTNTEAFF.

With regard to this clonotype: Germline and junction disagree at one end, which may indicate a read error. The chain has TRBV18 and TRBJ1-6, with D tentatively TRBD1 (6 bases). Germline-derived CDR1 and CDR2 are KGHSH and LQKENI. This CDR3 comprises 15 residues. The DNA for the CDR3 is TGTGCGAGCTTGTACAGGGAGAGCTATAATTCACCCCTCCACTTT. Protein: CASLYRESYNSPLHF.

This clonotype has at least ten counts. This rearrangement joins TRBV2 to TRBJ1-6, with D perhaps matching TRBD1 (5 bases). The V gene's germline CDR1 is SNHLY and CDR2 FYNNEI. V gave up 5 bases and J gave up 9 bases, with 14 bases separating them. This CDR3 has 14 amino acids. Here the CDR3 DNA reads TGTGCCAGCAGTTTGGACAACTTCGGTTCACCCCTCCACTTT. It yields the protein CASSLDNFGSPLHF. Looking up the rest from reference TRBV2 and TRBJ1-6 gives the full variable domain: EPEVTQTPSHQVTQMGQEVILRCVPISNHLYFYWYRQILGQKVEFLVSFYNNEISEKSEIFDDQFSVERPDGSNFTLKIRSTKLEDSAMYFCASSLDNFGSPLHFGNGTRLTVT.